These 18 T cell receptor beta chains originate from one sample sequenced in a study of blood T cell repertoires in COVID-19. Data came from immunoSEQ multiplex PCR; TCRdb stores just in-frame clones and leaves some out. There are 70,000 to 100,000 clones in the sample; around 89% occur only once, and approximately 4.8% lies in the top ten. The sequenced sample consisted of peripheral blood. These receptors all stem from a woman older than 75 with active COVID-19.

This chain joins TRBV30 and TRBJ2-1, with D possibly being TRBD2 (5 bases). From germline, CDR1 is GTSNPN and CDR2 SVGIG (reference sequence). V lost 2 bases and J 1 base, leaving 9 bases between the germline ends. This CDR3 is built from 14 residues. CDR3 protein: CAWSRGRSYNEQFF. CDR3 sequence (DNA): TGTGCCTGGAGTCGAGGGCGGTCCTACAATGAGCAGTTCTTC.

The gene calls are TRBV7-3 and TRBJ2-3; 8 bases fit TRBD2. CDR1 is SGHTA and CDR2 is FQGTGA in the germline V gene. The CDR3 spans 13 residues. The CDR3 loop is CATASGSTDTQYF. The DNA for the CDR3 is TGTGCTACAGCAAGCGGGAGTACAGATACGCAGTATTTT.

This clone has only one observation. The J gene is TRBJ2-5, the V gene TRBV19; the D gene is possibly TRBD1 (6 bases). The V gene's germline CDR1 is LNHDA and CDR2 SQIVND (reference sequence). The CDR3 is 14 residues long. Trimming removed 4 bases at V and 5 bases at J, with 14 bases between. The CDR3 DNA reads TGTGCCAGTAGTAAGGGACAATCGAGGGAGACCCAGTACTTC. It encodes CASSKGQSRETQYF.

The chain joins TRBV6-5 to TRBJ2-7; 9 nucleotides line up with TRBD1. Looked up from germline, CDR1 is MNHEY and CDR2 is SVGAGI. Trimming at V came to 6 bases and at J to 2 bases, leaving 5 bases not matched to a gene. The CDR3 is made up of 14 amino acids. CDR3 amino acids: CASRTGTGTYEQYF. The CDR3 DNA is TGTGCCAGCAGGACCGGGACAGGGACCTACGAGCAGTACTTC.

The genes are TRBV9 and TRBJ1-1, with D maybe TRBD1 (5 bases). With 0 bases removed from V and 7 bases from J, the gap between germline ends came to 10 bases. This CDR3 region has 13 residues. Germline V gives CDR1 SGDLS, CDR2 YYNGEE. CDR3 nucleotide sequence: TGTGCCAGCAGCGTAGCAGGGTACGATGAAGCTTTCTTT. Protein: CASSVAGYDEAFF.

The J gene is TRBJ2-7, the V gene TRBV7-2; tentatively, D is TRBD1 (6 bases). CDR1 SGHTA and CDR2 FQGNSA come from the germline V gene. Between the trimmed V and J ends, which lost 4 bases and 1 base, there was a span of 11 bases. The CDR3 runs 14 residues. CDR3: CASSWKGESYEQYF. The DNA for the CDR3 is TGTGCCAGCAGCTGGAAGGGGGAATCCTACGAGCAGTACTTC.

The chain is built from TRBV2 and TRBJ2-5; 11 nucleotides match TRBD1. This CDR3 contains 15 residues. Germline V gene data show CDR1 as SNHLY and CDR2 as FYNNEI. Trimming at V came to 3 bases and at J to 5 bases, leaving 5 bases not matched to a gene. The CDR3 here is CASSEGTGGRETQYF. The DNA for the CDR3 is TGTGCCAGCAGTGAGGGGACAGGGGGTCGGGAGACCCAGTACTTC.

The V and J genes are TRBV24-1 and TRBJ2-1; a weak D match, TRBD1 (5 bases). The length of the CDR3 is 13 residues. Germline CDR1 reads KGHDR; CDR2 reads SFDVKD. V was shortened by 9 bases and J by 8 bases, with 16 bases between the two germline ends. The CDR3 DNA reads TGTGCCACCGAGCCCAGGGTAGGCGATGAGCAGTTCTTC. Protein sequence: CATEPRVGDEQFF.

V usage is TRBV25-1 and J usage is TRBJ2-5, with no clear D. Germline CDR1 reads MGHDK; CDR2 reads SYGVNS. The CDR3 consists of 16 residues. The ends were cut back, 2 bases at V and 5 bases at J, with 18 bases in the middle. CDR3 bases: TGTGCCAGCAGTGAAGAGGCGGCGGCGGTTTTGGAGACCCAGTACTTC. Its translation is CASSEEAAAVLETQYF.

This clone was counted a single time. The CDR3 sequence is CASSQRGLAGVGEQFF. CDR3 coding DNA: TGTGCCAGCAGCCAAAGGGGACTAGCGGGAGTTGGTGAGCAGTTCTTC. The chain links TRBV4-2 to TRBJ2-1, with TRBD2 identical over 14 bases. Trimming removed 2 bases from V and 9 bases from J; junction bases left unmatched: 6. Looked up from germline, CDR1 is LGHNA and CDR2 is YNFKEQ. The CDR3 totals 16 residues.

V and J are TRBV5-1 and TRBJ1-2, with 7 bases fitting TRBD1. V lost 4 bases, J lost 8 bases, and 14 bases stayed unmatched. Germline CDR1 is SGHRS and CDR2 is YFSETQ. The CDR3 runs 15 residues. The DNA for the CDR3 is TGCGCCAGCAGCAAACAAAATGGACAGGACGGAGGCTACACCTTC. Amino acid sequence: CASSKQNGQDGGYTF.

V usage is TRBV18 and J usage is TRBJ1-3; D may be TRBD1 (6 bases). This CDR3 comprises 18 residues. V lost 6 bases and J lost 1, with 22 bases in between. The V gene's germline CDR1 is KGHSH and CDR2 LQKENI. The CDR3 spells CASSPYPLTGNSGNTIYF. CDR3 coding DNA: TGTGCCAGCTCGCCGTATCCTCTCACAGGGAATTCTGGAAACACCATATATTTT.

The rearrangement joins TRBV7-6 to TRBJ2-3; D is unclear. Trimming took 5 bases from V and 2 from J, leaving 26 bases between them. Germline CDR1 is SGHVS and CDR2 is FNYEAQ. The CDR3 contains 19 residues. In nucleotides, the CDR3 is TGTGCCAGCAGCCTAAGGTACGGTAAGGCGGCCCGTTTCACAGATACGCAGTATTTT. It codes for CASSLRYGKAARFTDTQYF.

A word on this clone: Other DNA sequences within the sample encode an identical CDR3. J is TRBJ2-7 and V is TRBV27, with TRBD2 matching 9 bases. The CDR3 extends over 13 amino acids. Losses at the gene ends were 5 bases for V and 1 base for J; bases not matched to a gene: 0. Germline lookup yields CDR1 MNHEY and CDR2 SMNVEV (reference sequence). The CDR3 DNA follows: TGTGCCAGCAGTCTAGCGGGGTCCTACGAGCAGTACTTC. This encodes CASSLAGSYEQYF.

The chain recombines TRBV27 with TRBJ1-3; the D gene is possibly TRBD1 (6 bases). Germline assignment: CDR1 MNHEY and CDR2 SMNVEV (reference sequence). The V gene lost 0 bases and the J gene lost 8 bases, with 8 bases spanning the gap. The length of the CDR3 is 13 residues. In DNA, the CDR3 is TGTGCCAGCAGTTTATCGGGGGCGGACACCATATATTTT. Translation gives CASSLSGADTIYF.

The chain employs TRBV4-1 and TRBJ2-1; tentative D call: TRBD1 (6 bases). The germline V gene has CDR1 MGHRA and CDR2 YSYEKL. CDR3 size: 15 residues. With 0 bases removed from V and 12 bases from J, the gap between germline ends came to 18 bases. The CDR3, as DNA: TGCGCCAGCAGCCAAGAACAGGTGGGGGCCACGGGGCAGTTCTTC. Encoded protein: CASSQEQVGATGQFF.

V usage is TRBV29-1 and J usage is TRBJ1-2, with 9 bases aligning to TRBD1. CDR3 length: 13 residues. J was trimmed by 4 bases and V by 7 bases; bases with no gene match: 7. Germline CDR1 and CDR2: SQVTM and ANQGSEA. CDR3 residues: CSASDRGPYGYTF. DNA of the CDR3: TGCAGCGCCTCGGACAGGGGACCCTATGGCTACACCTTC.

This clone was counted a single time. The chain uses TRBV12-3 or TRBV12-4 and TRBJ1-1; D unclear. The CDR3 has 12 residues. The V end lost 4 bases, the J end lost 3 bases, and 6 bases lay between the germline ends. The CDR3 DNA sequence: TGTGCCAGCAGTTCCCCTCACACTGAAGCTTTCTTT. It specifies CASSSPHTEAFF.